A selection of T cell receptor beta chains follows, all from one sample in a study of blood T cell repertoires in COVID-19. Produced via immunoSEQ multiplex PCR; TCRdb's table is partial and in-frame only. This sample has hundreds of thousands of clones, with roughly 85% found just once. Sequences were obtained from peripheral blood. Every receptor here comes from a woman between 25 and 40 years old with active or convalescent COVID-19. Each CDR3 is given with its conserved first and last residue. D genes are given only for firm matches. Not all rows give a size; the values are once, few, many and, for expanded clones, a class.

j_call clone_size d_call v_call cdr3_nt cdr3_aa
TRBJ1-1 - - TRBV6-5 TGTGCCAGCAGTAAACCGGGACGGGGGGTCGCTGAAGCTTTCTTT CASSKPGRGVAEAFF
TRBJ2-5 - TRBD2 TRBV2 TGTGCCAGCAGATATAGCGGGAGGATCTTCAAAGAGACCCAGTACTTC CASRYSGRIFKETQYF
TRBJ2-5 - TRBD2 TRBV7-8 TGTGCCAGCAGCTTAGTTGAGCGGGGTCTACAAGAGACCCAGTACTTC CASSLVERGLQETQYF
TRBJ2-5 - TRBD2 TRBV11-2 TGTGCCAGCAGCTGGGGGACTAGCGGGGACGTAGGGGAGACCCAGTACTTC CASSWGTSGDVGETQYF
TRBJ1-5 - - TRBV19 TGTGCCAGTAGGAGGGAGGGGGAGGTTCAGCCCCAGCATTTT CASRREGEVQPQHF
TRBJ2-7 - - TRBV6-5 TGTGCCAGCAGTAGATCCGGGGTGTCCTACGAGCAGTACTTC CASSRSGVSYEQYF
TRBJ2-3 once TRBD2 TRBV29-1 TGCAGCGTCAATCTAGCGGGGACTAGCACAGATACGCAGTATTTT CSVNLAGTSTDTQYF
TRBJ2-2 - TRBD2 TRBV4-2 TGTGCCAGCAGCCGGGACGGGGGGGCCCCCGGGGAGCTGTTTTTT CASSRDGGAPGELFF
TRBJ2-3 - - TRBV13 TGTGCCAGCAAGGAAGGGGCCTATCCCACAGATACGCAGTATTTT CASKEGAYPTDTQYF
TRBJ2-1 - - TRBV25-1 TGTGCCAGCAGTGACCGGGACACAAATTCCTACAATGAGCAGTTCTTC CASSDRDTNSYNEQFF
TRBJ2-2 - TRBD2 TRBV28 TGTGCCAGCAGTCGGCGGGAGGGCAGGACCGGGGAGCTGTTTTTT CASSRREGRTGELFF
TRBJ1-6 - TRBD1 TRBV5-1 TGCGCCAGCAGCCCTGGACAGGGTACGGTGGCCCTCCACTTT CASSPGQGTVALHF
TRBJ1-6 - - TRBV6-1 TGTGCCAGCAGTGAGATTGATAATCAGCCCCTCCACTTT CASSEIDNQPLHF
TRBJ1-2 - - TRBV24-1 TGTGCCACCAGTGAGGAGGGGTCTGGCTACACCTTC CATSEEGSGYTF
TRBJ1-4 - - TRBV27 TGTGCCAGCAGTTTATCGATTGACAGCAGACTGTTTTTT CASSLSIDSRLFF
TRBJ1-1 - - TRBV3-1/TRBV3-2 TGTGCCAGCAGCCGCTTGGACAAAAACACTGAAGCTTTCTTT CASSRLDKNTEAFF
TRBJ2-1 - - TRBV29-1 TGCAGCGTTGACCCCCAGCAGGGCACCTACAATGAGCAGTTCTTC CSVDPQQGTYNEQFF
TRBJ1-4 - - TRBV11-2 TGTGCCAGCAGCTTAATAGATGAAAAACTGTTTTTT CASSLIDEKLFF
TRBJ2-2 - - TRBV6-1 TGTGCCAGCAGTGAAGGATTAGGGGACACCGGGGAGCTGTTTTTT CASSEGLGDTGELFF
TRBJ1-1 - - TRBV29-1 TGCAGCGTCGGGGGACGGTTGAACACTGAAGCTTTCTTT CSVGGRLNTEAFF
TRBJ2-5 - - TRBV15 TGTGCCACCAGCAGAGAAGGGGTGACACCCCGTACCCAGTACTTC CATSREGVTPRTQYF
TRBJ1-5 - TRBD1 TRBV27 TGTGCCAGCAGTTTACAGGGGGAAAATCAGCCCCAGCATTTT CASSLQGENQPQHF